The clone carrying this TCR beta chain was detected many times. As yet, its antigen is unknown. This entry is derived from a study of T-cell reconstitution after alpha-beta-depleted transplantation in children. Regarding the study as a whole: Newly produced T cells mostly provided counts and TCRbeta diversity after one year, as hyperexpanded clones declined. Elevated TCRbeta diversity at day 60 was traced, in some patients, to surviving recipient T cells and thymic progenitors. Alpha-beta T cells about two months after transplant reportedly derived from several hundred expanded graft clones.

Unique molecular identifiers were built into the TCRbeta library. TCRdb recomputed calls from the PCR reads with MiXCR, one row per CDR3 protein. The repertoire consists of approximately 150,000 distinct CDR3 sequences, with 8% to 10% occurring once and the leading ten covering over 15%. The germline CDR1 and CDR2 sequences are DFQATT and SNEGSKA (reference sequence). The V gene lost 2 bases and the J gene lost 2 bases, with 12 bases spanning the gap. This CDR3 spans 15 amino acids. Sequencing was performed on PBMCs, mostly from graft donor cells, taken 180 days after TCRalphabeta/CD19-depleted stem cell transplant. The V gene is TRBV20-1, the J gene TRBJ1-4, with a possible D match to TRBD1 (5 bases). The sequence came from a female patient under 10 years old who had a stem cell transplant for congenital amegakaryocytic thrombocytopenia, so the T cells may come from the graft donor. DNA of the CDR3: TGCAGTGCTAGACCCCGACAGACTACTAATGAAAAACTGTTTTTT. Residues: CSARPRQTTNEKLFF.